Detailed here is one T cell receptor beta chain. Its antigen is still unknown. Each patient relapsed following autologous stem cell transplantation, and prior brentuximab vedotin exposure differed. The sample belongs to a study of PD-1 blockade in classical Hodgkin lymphoma. Study results and caveats: Patients who initiated nivolumab within 1 year of ASCT were excluded. Whoever responded completely had baseline diversity much like that seen in newly diagnosed patients. Newly diagnosed patients were reported to exhibit reduced baseline TCR diversity relative to healthy donors.

The assay was immunoSEQ multiplex PCR, and TCRdb's table has in-frame clones only and misses some. This sample has 20,000 to 25,000 clones; approximately 71% occur once, and the top ten carry 4.5% to 7.5%. The CDR3 is 14 amino acids. Per germline, CDR1 SGDLS and CDR2 YYNGEE. V dropped 0 bases and J dropped 2; count of bases not matched to a gene: 2. Sequencing was performed on peripheral blood mononuclear cells (PBMCs), taken at baseline. This receptor was obtained from a human donor with classical Hodgkin lymphoma. The rearrangement links TRBV9 to TRBJ2-7, with TRBD1 matching 7 bases. CDR3 nucleotides: TGTGCCAGCAGCGTAGCAGGGACAGCCTACGAGCAGTACTTC. Translated, it gives CASSVAGTAYEQYF.